This TCR beta chain stems from a study of T cell repertoires and Cas9 in healthy adults. This CDR3 region has 12 residues. Germline loops: CDR1 MDHEN, CDR2 SYDVKM. Trimming pared 3 bases from V and 6 bases from J, leaving 9 bases between. Assay: immunoSEQ multiplex PCR; the TCRdb copy retains only in-frame clones and omits some. The profile shows about 22,000 clones, roughly 89% of them singletons. This clone has only a few counts. The V and J genes are TRBV28 and TRBJ2-7; D unresolved. This clonotype originated in a human donor in good health. Material for sequencing was CD4+ effector T cells (CD127+, CD25-, CD137-, CD154-) from PBMCs; culture status not recorded. CDR3 region: CASSFRVGEQYF. The CDR3 DNA follows: TGTGCCAGCAGTTTCCGGGTAGGCGAGCAGTACTTC. Full variable domain (remainder filled in from reference TRBV28 and TRBJ2-7): DVKVTQSSRYLVKRTGEKVFLECVQDMDHENMFWYRQDPGLGLRLIYFSYDVKMKEKGDIPEGYSVSREKKERFSLILESASTNQTSMYLCASSFRVGEQYFGPGTRLTVT.